This T cell receptor (beta chain) was observed in a study of patients and donors after allogeneic stem cell transplantation. Each CDR3 protein gets one entry after TCRdb re-called the RT-PCR reads with MiXCR. The sample includes about 230,000 distinct CDR3 sequences, 11% to 15% seen only once; the top ten take around a tenth. The CDR3 runs 12 residues. Germline V gene sequence: CDR1 SQVTM, CDR2 ANQGSEA. V lost 1 base and J lost 7, with 11 bases in between. V is TRBV29-1 and J is TRBJ2-7; D is unresolved. The receptor was isolated from a human donor who was either an allogeneic HSCT recipient or a stem cell or donor lymphocyte infusion donor (not recorded which). It is not recorded whose cells these are; they may come from a transplant donor. Material: blood, either unsorted or a sorted T cell fraction (not recorded which). The CDR3 here is CSVEGHTTEQYF. The CDR3 DNA follows: TGCAGCGTTGAAGGGCACACTACGGAGCAGTACTTC.